This T cell receptor beta chain was observed in a study of regulatory T cells in long-lasting Graves disease (dated by TCRdb to the early 2020s). Describing the broader study: Newly diagnosed Graves' disease patients had taken antithyroid drugs for less than 3 months. The study took place in China and was registered as a clinical trial. This study used TCR sequencing and RNA sequencing of peripheral blood to compare persistent Graves' disease patients against newly diagnosed Graves' disease patients. A total of around 35 samples underwent TCR sequencing, from about 13 patients with persistent Graves' disease and 20 patients with newly diagnosed Graves' disease.

The CDR3 starts with the cysteine, ends with the phenylalanine, and has 14 residues. Only the CDR3 region is kept as DNA, spanning 42 bases read in frame from base 1. The research as a whole found: Only peripheral blood was studied, because thyroid tissue, the primary lesion, was inaccessible. Sequencing and analysis were restricted to the TCR beta chain. Persistent disease showed preferential use of TRBV28, TRBJ1-2 and TRBJ2-5, whereas newly diagnosed disease favored TRBV20-1 and TRBJ2-1. A larger number of public clonotypes was shared among persistent patients (fewer than 3,000) than among newly diagnosed patients (roughly 970). The authors noted that the small sample size was a limitation that may lower accuracy. Lower TCR Shannon entropy and fewer highly expanded clones were observed in persistent Graves' disease patients than in newly diagnosed patients, which suggested clonal expansion.

On this clonotype itself: It has no known antigen specificity. Its ends do not fully match the called genes, so a read error is possible.

Libraries were prepared through multiplex PCR. Instrument on record: Illumina HiSeq 4000. iRepertoire HTBI primers and Arm-PCR amplification of CDR3 regions were used to construct TCR beta libraries. PCR products were gel purified before sequencing. The published analysis was carried out like this. Gene usage analysis of CDR3 amino acid clonotypes relied on the 55 to 80 TRBV and about 13 TRBJ segments identified across samples. COPE and FqMerger were used to merge filtered high-quality paired reads into contigs. BLAST was used to align contigs to IMGT TRBV, TRBD and TRBJ reference genes, with CDR3 defined following IMGT. Any clonotype with a frequency above 0.1% was counted as a highly expanded clone. Shannon entropy was used to measure repertoire diversity, and the Gini coefficient was used to measure V-J evenness. A clonotype found in more than one individual was treated as public. The raw public reads went through TCRdb reprocessing: fastp at Q25, MiXCR clone calling, in-frame beta chains kept. Duplicate CDR3 protein sequences are folded into a single record with the most common DNA and genes. These V and J calls are TCRdb output, not the study's own analysis. This sample lists 350,000 to 550,000 distinct CDR3 sequences; roughly 17% were detected once. The ten largest make up about 25% of the sample.

The time point label corresponds to: newly diagnosed GD, antithyroid drugs for less than 3 months. RNA was extracted from PBMCs in TRIzol for both TCR sequencing and RNA sequencing. The diagnosis of Graves' disease was made according to American Thyroid Association guidelines. Patients were recruited from an endocrinology department in Xi'an, China. From each patient, around 8.3 milliliters of peripheral blood was collected into an EDTA anticoagulant tube. PBMCs were isolated by Ficoll Paque Plus density gradient separation without further T cell sorting. An Agilent 2100 Bioanalyzer and agarose gel were used to check RNA quality, and a NanoDrop 2000 was used to measure RNA concentration. These data are also associated with another study on T cells in Graves' hyperthyroidism and ophthalmopathy. The second publication reports: Graves' hyperthyroidism was defined as stable when no progression to ophthalmopathy occurred over 18 months of follow-up. Hyperthyroidism patients were newly diagnosed, with disease duration under 2 months, and aged 18 to 65 years. Exclusion was applied to patients with uncontrolled infections, other autoimmune diseases, pregnancy or lactation. Diagnoses were based on clinical symptoms, serum thyroxine and TRAb, thyroid ultrasound and orbital computed tomography. The TCR CDR3 was subjected to a first round of RT-PCR using the HTBI primer set and the Qiagen OneStep RT-PCR kit. Blood samples also contained most of the expanded thyroid clonotypes (frequency above 0.001), which suggests that blood repertoires may reflect thyroid immune responses. A model built on a 13 V-J signature distinguished ophthalmopathy from stable hyperthyroidism, reaching 87.88% sensitivity and 81.08% specificity in cross-validation and 80%/75% in testing. In validation, the model predicted progression to ophthalmopathy with 55% to 71% sensitivity and 72.22% specificity, a median of about 6.7 months before onset. A discovery cohort of 95 to 100 patients, 43 with Graves' ophthalmopathy and 55 to 65 with stable Graves' hyperthyroidism, was used to find distinguishing TCR V-J signatures. Prospective prediction of ophthalmopathy was tested in an independent validation cohort of 18 hyperthyroidism patients and 17 patients who later progressed to ophthalmopathy. The 95 to 100 discovery patients were divided at random into training and test sets in a 7:3 ratio. The study also compared thyroid tissue and blood T-cell repertoires from a handful of Graves' hyperthyroidism patients. Once sampling was done, hyperthyroidism patients were given methimazole at a starting dose of 30 mg daily, whereas ophthalmopathy patients were given high-dose intravenous methylprednisolone. Libraries were constructed in a second round of multiplex PCR, after which size selection and purification were carried out. Paired-end sequencing of the libraries was performed with 100 bp reads on an Illumina HiSeq2000. Raw data were processed with SOAPnuke, discarding reads with adapters, uncalled bases, mean Phred below 15, or no exact constant-primer or identifier match. COPE v1.2.5 was used to merge high-quality paired reads, and clonotypes were defined as unique nucleotide sequences. Clonotypes were aligned to IMGT TRBV, TRBD and TRBJ reference segments using MiTCR v1.1. Only V-J combinations with frequency above 0.0001, covering approximately 99% of repertoires, were analysed. A TCS score was defined as the ratio between F50 (clonal expansion) and ExV (chaos), using BLOSUM62-based TCRdist between CDR3 peptides within each V-J. Welch's t-statistics and random forest reduced roughly 500 V-J features to fewer than 15, which were used in a naive Bayes classifier (R e1071). Sample size was not statistically predetermined, and blinding of investigators to group allocation was not performed. According to the paper, TCR Vbeta CDR3 sequencing was carried out on approximately 140 peripheral blood samples, which came from 40 to 45 ophthalmopathy, around 74 hyperthyroidism and roughly 17 progressor patients.

The chain is encoded by TRBV12-3 or TRBV12-4 joined to TRBJ2-7, with TRBD2 identical over 9 junction bases. The sequencing here drew on peripheral blood mononuclear cells (PBMCs), taken at new diagnosis, from a patient treated with antithyroid drugs. The TCR sequence derives from a young woman with Graves disease. Donor details come from another sample of the same person, matched by shared clones. The nucleotide sequence is TGTGCCAGCAGTTTGACTAGCGGACGTTACGGGCAGTACTTC. The translation is CASSLTSGRYGQYF.